This T cell receptor (beta chain) was sequenced for a study of glioma-infiltrating T cells. Across the study: Samples included WHO grade II oligodendrogliomas or astrocytomas and initial-diagnosis grade IV glioblastomas. Dexamethasone exposure before glioma surgery was limited to six or fewer days. Target coverage was about 4.5- to 11-fold for some 1 million blood T cells.

A remark on this clonotype: Its antigen is unknown.

Findings and limits, study-wide: Shared blood CDR3 signature motifs marked patients with low tissue-blood divergence.

Amplification of TCR alpha and beta CDR3 regions from RNA used iRepertoire nested multiplex PCR. MiXCR, applied by TCRdb to the multiplex PCR reads, yields one record per CDR3 protein. The sample shows approximately 400,000 distinct CDR3 sequences, approximately 42% of them seen only once. This CDR3 spans 17 amino acids. Deletions cut 5 bases from V and 0 bases from J, with 17 bases between. Germline CDR1 MNHNS, CDR2 SASEGT. Sequenced: glioma tissue, nonneoplastic brain tissue, or PBMCs (not recorded which). The sequence came from a human donor with low-grade glioma or glioblastoma, undergoing nonglioma brain surgery, or in good health (not recorded which). The V and J genes are TRBV6-1 and TRBJ1-3, with a weak D call TRBD1 (5 bases). CDR3 nucleotide sequence: TGTGCCAGCAGTCCGACAGTTCAAACTTACTCTGGAAACACCATATATTTT. Encoded protein: CASSPTVQTYSGNTIYF.